The 20 T cell receptor beta chains given below trace back to one sample, sequenced in a study of T-cell reconstitution after alpha-beta-depleted transplantation in children. A TCRbeta library incorporating unique molecular identifiers was prepared. TCRdb used MiXCR to reprocess the PCR reads, holding one entry per CDR3 protein. The sample has around 180,000 distinct CDR3 sequences, 11% seen once. The sample here was PBMCs, taken before TCRalphabeta/CD19-depleted stem cell transplant. The receptors come from a boy under 10 years old with acute myeloid leukemia, due to receive a stem cell transplant.

A note on this clonotype: A much larger clone differs from this one at a single base, so this may be a read error. This chain uses TRBV15 with TRBJ1-4, with 9 bases matching TRBD1. The junction had 9 bases not matched to a gene; V was cut back by 5 bases and J by 5 bases. The germline V gene encodes CDR1 LNHNV and CDR2 YYDKDF (reference sequence). This CDR3 comprises 16 residues. Written as DNA, the CDR3 is TGTGCCACCAGCGGAGGCTTAGGGACAGGGAATGAAAAACTGTTTTTT. Translated: CATSGGLGTGNEKLFF.

This clonotype appeared many times. V is TRBV7-2 and J is TRBJ2-1, with D perhaps matching TRBD1 (7 bases). Trimming left V 1 base short and J 0 bases short, with 13 bases between. The CDR3 has 17 amino acids. Germline values: CDR1 SGHTA, CDR2 FQGNSA. CDR3 region: CASSLGAGGTSYNEQFF. Written as DNA, the CDR3 is TGTGCCAGCAGCTTAGGGGCAGGGGGGACCTCCTACAATGAGCAGTTCTTC.

Many counts were recorded for this clonotype. The rearrangement joins TRBV27 to TRBJ1-1; TRBD1 aligns across 8 bases. Losses at the gene ends were 6 bases for V and 5 bases for J; bases not matched to a gene: 2. The CDR3 runs to 12 residues. Germline loops: CDR1 MNHEY, CDR2 SMNVEV (reference sequence). The CDR3 spells CASSRGPTEAFF. CDR3 DNA: TGTGCCAGCAGCAGGGGGCCGACTGAAGCTTTCTTT.

This clonotype has at least ten counts. V usage is TRBV12-3 or TRBV12-4 and J usage is TRBJ1-2, with 7 bases aligning to TRBD1. Unmatched junction bases numbered 17, after V lost 9 bases and J lost 7 bases. This CDR3 is 15 amino acids long. In DNA, the CDR3 is TGTGCCAGTACCCCTAAAGGGGGCAATAGTGGTGGCTACACCTTC. Encoded protein: CASTPKGGNSGGYTF.

This clonotype was seen ten or more times. The V call is TRBV7-2, the J call TRBJ1-6; D is unclear. The CDR3 sequence is 12 residues long. Germline CDR1 and CDR2: SGHTA and FQGNSA. V was clipped by 5 bases and J by 6 bases, with 5 bases between them. The CDR3 here is CASSPTNSPLHF. The CDR3 nucleotides are TGTGCCAGCAGCCCTACTAATTCACCCCTCCACTTT.

This clonotype was detected ten times or more. This chain links TRBV29-1 with TRBJ2-1; D ambiguous. CDR3 size: 12 residues. Looked up from germline, CDR1 is SQVTM and CDR2 is ANQGSEA. Trimming took 4 bases from V and 0 from J, leaving 4 bases between them. CDR3 sequence reads: CSVVISYNEQFF. CDR3 in DNA: TGCAGCGTTGTAATCTCCTACAATGAGCAGTTCTTC.

Comment on this clonotype: This could be a read error, since a much larger clone is one nucleotide away. The V call is TRBV12-3 or TRBV12-4, the J call TRBJ1-2; D is unclear. The CDR3 spans 13 residues. CDR3 region: CASSPSGVYGDTF. The CDR3 coding sequence is TGTGCCAGCAGTCCCTCCGGGGTTTATGGCGACACCTTC.

This clonotype has ten or more counts. Written as DNA, the CDR3 is TGCAGTGCTAGAGATCCCCTAGGGGTCGGGGAGCTGTTTTTT. Translation gives CSARDPLGVGELFF. This chain links TRBV20-1 with TRBJ2-2; perhaps TRBD1 as D (5 bases). CDR1 DFQATT and CDR2 SNEGSKA come from the germline V gene (reference sequence). Trimming shortened V by 0 bases and J by 7 bases, and 12 bases separated the two germline ends. This CDR3 has 14 amino acids.

This clonotype was recorded many times. The J gene is TRBJ1-1, the V gene TRBV2, with D hard to call. This CDR3 has 16 amino acids. The V gene's germline CDR1 is SNHLY and CDR2 FYNNEI. With 5 bases removed from V and 3 bases from J, the gap between germline ends came to 19 bases. The CDR3 region is CASSKDDSAWDTEAFF. Written as DNA, the CDR3 is TGTGCCAGCAGTAAGGACGACTCTGCGTGGGACACTGAAGCTTTCTTT. Full variable domain (missing parts from reference TRBV2 and TRBJ1-1): EPEVTQTPSHQVTQMGQEVILRCVPISNHLYFYWYRQILGQKVEFLVSFYNNEISEKSEIFDDQFSVERPDGSNFTLKIRSTKLEDSAMYFCASSKDDSAWDTEAFFGQGTRLTVV.

The table lists this clonotype with many counts. The chain links TRBV4-1 to TRBJ2-1; TRBD2 matches at 12 bases. The CDR3 has 14 residues. Trimming at V came to 3 bases and at J to 10 bases, leaving 4 bases not matched to a gene. Germline-derived CDR1 and CDR2 are MGHRA and YSYEKL. The CDR3 bases are TGCGCCAGCAGCCACCTAGCGGGAGGGCGCGAGCAGTTCTTC. This gives the protein CASSHLAGGREQFF.

To note about this clonotype: This sequence may be a read error, since a much larger clone differs from it by one base. V is TRBV3-1 and J is TRBJ2-5; TRBD2 matches 12 bases. The CDR3 has 17 residues. CDR1 LGHDT and CDR2 YNNKEL come from the germline V gene (reference sequence). The CDR3 DNA sequence: TGTGCCAGCACCCAAGGTCGAGGACTAGCGGGATCAGAGACCCAGTACTTC. Protein: CASTQGRGLAGSETQYF.

The table lists this clonotype with many counts. The chain has TRBV10-3 and TRBJ2-1; no clear D. The CDR3 length is 11 residues. The ends were cut back, 6 bases at V and 7 bases at J, with 7 bases in the middle. CDR1 is ENHRY and CDR2 is SYGVKD in the germline V gene. CDR3 bases: TGTGCCATCAGCGCAGAGAATGAGCAGTTCTTC. It translates to CAISAENEQFF.

This clonotype has at least ten counts. The chain uses TRBV5-1 and TRBJ2-2; D is uncertain. CDR3 length equals 14 residues. V lost 1 base to trimming and J lost 2 bases, with 6 bases between them. Germline V lookup: CDR1 SGHRS, CDR2 YFSETQ. The CDR3 spells CASSLFSNTGELFF. The CDR3 nucleotides are TGCGCCAGCAGCTTGTTCTCAAACACCGGGGAGCTGTTTTTT.

At least ten counts were recorded for this clonotype. This rearrangement joins TRBV7-3 to TRBJ2-1; 9 bases align to TRBD2. The CDR3 has 16 residues. CDR1 is SGHTA, CDR2 FQGTGA, per germline. Trimming cost V 4 bases and J 7 bases; bases outside gene matches: 11. CDR3 in amino acids: CASSSTSGPGGNEQFF. CDR3 DNA: TGTGCCAGCAGCTCAACTAGCGGGCCAGGGGGAAATGAGCAGTTCTTC.

This clonotype was detected ten times or more. This chain uses TRBV21-1 with TRBJ2-7; TRBD2, the D gene given by the table, was not confirmed from the DNA. TRBV21-1 is a recognized pseudogene. This CDR3 contains 14 residues. CDR3 sequence reads: CASILAGDQYEQYF. The CDR3 DNA follows: TGTGCCAGCATCTTAGCGGGAGACCAATACGAGCAGTACTTC.

Of note for this clonotype: Just one base apart from a much larger clone, this may be a read error. This chain links TRBV21-1 with TRBJ1-2; the table calls TRBD1, which could not be checked here. TRBV21-1 constitutes a pseudogene. This CDR3 is 12 amino acids long. CDR3 nucleotides: TGTGCCACCCAGGACGTCCACTATGGCTACACCTTC. Encoded protein: CATQDVHYGYTF.

At least ten counts were recorded for this clonotype. V is TRBV11-1 and J is TRBJ2-6; perhaps TRBD1 as D (5 bases). The CDR3 contains 18 residues. The V end lost 1 base, the J end lost 0 bases, and 13 bases lay between the germline ends. CDR1 SGHAT and CDR2 FQDESV come from the germline V gene (reference sequence). The CDR3 nucleotides read TGTGCCAGCAGCTTAGGGATAGCCAGGGACTCTGGGGCCAACGTCCTGACTTTC. It encodes CASSLGIARDSGANVLTF.

This clonotype was seen many times. The chain joins TRBV27 to TRBJ2-7, with D possibly called TRBD1 or TRBD2 (5 bases each). CDR1 and CDR2 from the germline V gene are MNHEY and SMNVEV (reference sequence). The ends were cut back, 3 bases at V and 5 bases at J, with 14 bases in the middle. CDR3 length: 14 amino acids. CDR3 DNA sequence: TGTGCCAGCAGTTTGTGGGCAGGGAGTCACGAGCAGTACTTC. Translation: CASSLWAGSHEQYF.

This clonotype was recorded many times. This chain joins TRBV5-4 and TRBJ2-3; the match to TRBD2 covers 9 bases. V dropped 4 bases and J dropped 2; count of bases not matched to a gene: 8. CDR1 is SGHNT and CDR2 is YYREEE in the germline V gene (reference sequence). This CDR3 has 16 amino acids. CDR3 coding DNA: TGTGCCAGCAGCGAGAGACTAGCGGAGACCACAGATACGCAGTATTTT. It is translated as CASSERLAETTDTQYF. Supplemented by reference TRBV5-4 and TRBJ2-3, the full variable domain reads ETGVTQSPTHLIKTRGQQVTLRCSSQSGHNTVSWYQQALGQGPQFIFQYYREEENGRGNFPPRFSGLQFPNYSSELNVNALELDDSALYLCASSERLAETTDTQYFGPGTRLTVL.

This clonotype appeared many times. This chain links TRBV20-1 with TRBJ2-2; D is unclear. Trimming stripped 3 bases from V and 8 bases from J, with 4 bases between. Germline V gives CDR1 DFQATT, CDR2 SNEGSKA (reference sequence). The CDR3 spans 10 residues. The CDR3 DNA reads TGCAGTGCTAGCCGGGGGGAGCTGTTTTTT. Its translation is CSASRGELFF.